One and the same sample provided the 3 T cell receptor beta chains below, sequenced in a study of monozygotic twins with inflammatory bowel disease. TCRdb re-called the 5' RACE reads, yielding one record per CDR3 amino acid sequence without DNA. With about 300,000 distinct CDR3 sequences in the sample, the ten largest clones hold 5.6%. The specimen sequenced was blood. These receptor sequences come from a human donor with ulcerative colitis or Crohn's disease, or a healthy co-twin of an affected twin (not recorded which).

J is TRBJ1-2 and V is TRBV9. CDR1 is SGDLS and CDR2 is YYNGEE in the germline V gene. The CDR3 is 13 amino acids. CDR3 amino acids: CASSVDSSYGYTF.

The J gene is TRBJ2-1, the V gene TRBV7-2; the D call from TCRdb, TRBD2, cannot be confirmed without DNA. Germline CDR1 SGHTA, CDR2 FQGNSA. This CDR3 region has 16 residues. CDR3 in amino acids: CASSLYGGGTYNEQFF.

The V call is TRBV20-1, the J call TRBJ1-5; TCRdb's assignment of TRBD1 cannot be checked, as there is no DNA. The CDR3 sequence is 12 residues long. The germline V gene encodes CDR1 DFQATT and CDR2 SNEGSKA (reference sequence). CDR3 sequence reads: CSAAGGNQPQHF.